This entry lists 17 T cell receptor beta chains sequenced from one sample in a study of T-cell memory formation after mild COVID-19. TCRdb itself ran the 5' RACE reads through MiXCR, one entry per CDR3 protein. The top ten hold under 15% of the sample, which has around 340,000 distinct CDR3 sequences, around 20% seen once. Sequencing was carried out using PBMCs or a T cell subset sorted from them (not recorded which). The origin of the receptors is an adult woman who had mild COVID-19 (a few samples of this study predate the infection). Cell type and time point are not known.

This clonotype was picked up many times. The V gene is TRBV5-1, the J gene TRBJ1-2; 8 bases are a match to TRBD1. CDR3 length: 14 amino acids. V was pared by 3 bases and J by 3 bases, with 4 bases of the junction left unmatched. Germline V gives CDR1 SGHRS, CDR2 YFSETQ. CDR3 nucleotides: TGCGCCAGCAGCTCCGGACAGGGCCACTATGGCTACACCTTC. Translation: CASSSGQGHYGYTF. The variable domain in full, with the rest retrieved from reference TRBV5-1 and TRBJ1-2, is KAGVTQTPRYLIKTRGQQVTLSCSPISGHRSVSWYQQTPGQGLQFLFEYFSETQRNKGNFPGRFSGRQFSNSRSEMNVSTLELGDSALYLCASSSGQGHYGYTFGSGTRLTVV.

This clonotype was counted a few times. DNA of the CDR3: TGTGCCAGCAGTTTTATGCAGCCGAACACTGAAGCTTTCTTT. Translating it yields CASSFMQPNTEAFF. The chain recombines TRBV12-3 or TRBV12-4 with TRBJ1-1; D is undetermined. V lost 3 bases, J lost 1 base, and 9 bases lay in between. The CDR3 has 14 residues.

V usage is TRBV4-3 and J usage is TRBJ2-3; 11 bases are shared with TRBD2. The J segment lost 13 bases and the V segment lost 3 bases, leaving 6 bases of the junction unmatched. The CDR3 runs to 13 residues. Per germline, CDR1 LGHNA and CDR2 YSLEER. This CDR3 reads CASSQILAGVKYF. The CDR3 region has the DNA TGCGCCAGCAGCCAGATACTAGCGGGAGTAAAGTATTTT.

There are a few counts of this clonotype. V is TRBV9 and J is TRBJ2-3; weak D call: TRBD2 (7 bases). CDR3 length: 15 amino acids. Germline CDR1 is SGDLS and CDR2 is YYNGEE. V shed 4 bases and J shed 4 bases, with 16 bases lying between them. CDR3 in DNA: TGTGCCAGCAGCTCCACGGACGGGGGGCCAGATACGCAGTATTTT. Its protein product is CASSSTDGGPDTQYF.

The V and J genes are TRBV5-1 and TRBJ2-7; 9 bases are a match to TRBD1. V lost 2 bases to trimming and J lost 5 bases; unmatched junction nucleotides: 8. The germline gives CDR1 SGHRS, CDR2 YFSETQ. The CDR3 contains 15 residues. The CDR3: CASSLETGGGNEQYF. CDR3 DNA: TGCGCCAGCAGCTTAGAGACAGGGGGAGGCAACGAGCAGTACTTC.

The rearrangement joins TRBV20-1 to TRBJ2-7; possible D gene TRBD2, 6 bases. CDR3 size: 12 residues. Between the trimmed V and J ends, which lost 8 bases and 7 bases, there was a span of 18 bases. The V gene's germline CDR1 is DFQATT and CDR2 SNEGSKA (reference sequence). The CDR3 sequence: CSPSRDGLEQYF. CDR3 DNA sequence: TGCAGTCCCTCGAGAGACGGACTAGAGCAGTACTTC.

The chain is built from TRBV11-2 and TRBJ2-2, with 9 positions matching TRBD2. J was trimmed by 5 bases and V by 6 bases; bases with no gene match: 7. This CDR3 comprises 15 residues. Germline assignment: CDR1 SGHAT and CDR2 FQNNGV. The CDR3 sequence: CASRISGSLTGELFF. The CDR3 nucleotides read TGTGCCAGCAGAATTAGCGGGAGTTTAACCGGGGAGCTGTTTTTT.

This rearrangement joins TRBV5-1 to TRBJ2-5; D remains unclear. V was pared by 4 bases and J by 2 bases, with 6 bases between. The CDR3 covers 12 residues. Germline V gene lookup returns CDR1 SGHRS and CDR2 YFSETQ. CDR3: CASSLKQETQYF. The CDR3 DNA follows: TGCGCCAGCAGCCTCAAACAAGAGACCCAGTACTTC.

This clonotype was seen only a few times. The chain links TRBV12-3 or TRBV12-4 to TRBJ1-1; tentatively, D is TRBD1 (6 bases). Trimming shortened V by 1 base and J by 11 bases, and 8 bases separated the two germline ends. CDR3 length equals 11 residues. CDR3 amino acids: CASSLGTDAFF. CDR3 in DNA: TGTGCCAGCAGTTTAGGGACAGACGCTTTCTTT.

This chain connects TRBV4-3 to TRBJ1-1; 9 nucleotides match TRBD1. V was clipped by 7 bases and J by 1 base; unmatched bases: 1. The CDR3 has 13 amino acids. Germline CDR1 is LGHNA and CDR2 is YSLEER. Here the CDR3 reads CASKDRGNTEAFF. Written as DNA, the CDR3 is TGCGCCAGCAAGGACAGGGGGAACACTGAAGCTTTCTTT.

This clonotype was detected a few times. J is TRBJ2-7 and V is TRBV7-9, with a tentative D call TRBD2 (6 bases). The CDR3 spans 11 residues. V shed 5 bases and J shed 7 bases, with 9 bases lying between them. Germline CDR1 is SEHNR and CDR2 is FQNEAQ (reference sequence). The CDR3 loop is CASSETSEQYF. For the CDR3, the DNA is TGTGCCAGCAGCGAGACTAGTGAGCAGTACTTC.

This clonotype showed up many times. The V gene is TRBV20-1, the J gene TRBJ1-2; no definite D call. The germline CDR1 and CDR2 sequences are DFQATT and SNEGSKA (reference sequence). Trimming took 0 bases from V and 0 from J, leaving 14 bases between them. This CDR3 spans 16 amino acids. CDR3 nucleotides: TGCAGTGCTAGAGATGCGGTGACACCATCTAACTATGGCTACACCTTC. Residues: CSARDAVTPSNYGYTF.

This clonotype has only a few counts. This chain joins TRBV7-2 and TRBJ2-7, with TRBD2 matching 9 bases. CDR1 and CDR2 (germline): SGHTA, FQGNSA. This CDR3 comprises 18 residues. The V segment lost 1 base and the J segment 0 bases; nucleotides outside the gene matches: 10. CDR3 amino acids: CASSLVVLAGRGSYEQYF. The CDR3 coding sequence is TGTGCCAGCAGCTTAGTGGTTCTAGCGGGAAGGGGCTCCTACGAGCAGTACTTC.

V usage is TRBV7-3 and J usage is TRBJ1-1; 8 bases fit TRBD1. V shed 1 base, J shed 5 bases, and the junction held 9 bases outside the gene matches. CDR1 and CDR2 from the germline V gene are SGHTA and FQGTGA. The CDR3 extends over 16 amino acids. Here the CDR3 DNA reads TGTGCCAGCAGCTTAATGGCAGGGGGCGCGGGTACTGAAGCTTTCTTT. This gives the protein CASSLMAGGAGTEAFF.

This clonotype appeared many times. The chain couples TRBV7-3 to TRBJ2-1, with 10 bases that match TRBD1. V gave up 4 bases and J gave up 2 bases; unmatched junction bases: 2. CDR1 and CDR2 (germline): SGHTA, FQGTGA. CDR3 length: 15 residues. The CDR3 DNA is TGTGCCAGCAGCTCGGACAGGGGGGCCTACAATGAGCAGTTCTTC. It is translated as CASSSDRGAYNEQFF.

The chain employs TRBV15 and TRBJ2-3; D is perhaps TRBD1 or TRBD2 (5 bases each). The germline V gene encodes CDR1 LNHNV and CDR2 YYDKDF (reference sequence). The CDR3 is 15 amino acids. V shed 5 bases and J shed 0 bases, with 12 bases lying between them. CDR3 nucleotides: TGTGCCACCAGCCCGAGGGGCAGTAGCACAGATACGCAGTATTTT. This codes for CATSPRGSSTDTQYF.

V gene TRBV5-1 combines with J gene TRBJ2-7; 8 positions match TRBD1. Germline V gene sequence: CDR1 SGHRS, CDR2 YFSETQ. The length of the CDR3 is 15 residues. V gave up 7 bases and J gave up 2 bases; unmatched junction bases: 11. CDR3 region: CASPRGSDRAYEQYF. The CDR3 bases are TGCGCCAGCCCGAGGGGGTCGGACAGGGCCTACGAGCAGTACTTC.